This T cell receptor (beta chain) was sequenced for a study of technical replicates of blood from several donors. The repertoire was sequenced with immunoSEQ multiplex PCR; TCRdb's copy has only in-frame clones and lacks some. The table lists about 76,000 clones, under 95% of them singletons. The V segment lost 4 bases and the J segment 5 bases; nucleotides outside the gene matches: 2. Per the germline V gene, CDR1 is KGHSH and CDR2 is LQKENI. The CDR3 length is 15 residues. The chain has TRBV18 and TRBJ2-1, with 13 bases that match TRBD2. The sequencing sample was made of T cells isolated from PBMCs. This TCR was sampled from a human donor in good health. The CDR3 loop is CASSRTSGSNNEQFF. The CDR3 DNA reads as TGTGCCAGCTCACGGACTAGCGGGAGTAACAATGAGCAGTTCTTC.